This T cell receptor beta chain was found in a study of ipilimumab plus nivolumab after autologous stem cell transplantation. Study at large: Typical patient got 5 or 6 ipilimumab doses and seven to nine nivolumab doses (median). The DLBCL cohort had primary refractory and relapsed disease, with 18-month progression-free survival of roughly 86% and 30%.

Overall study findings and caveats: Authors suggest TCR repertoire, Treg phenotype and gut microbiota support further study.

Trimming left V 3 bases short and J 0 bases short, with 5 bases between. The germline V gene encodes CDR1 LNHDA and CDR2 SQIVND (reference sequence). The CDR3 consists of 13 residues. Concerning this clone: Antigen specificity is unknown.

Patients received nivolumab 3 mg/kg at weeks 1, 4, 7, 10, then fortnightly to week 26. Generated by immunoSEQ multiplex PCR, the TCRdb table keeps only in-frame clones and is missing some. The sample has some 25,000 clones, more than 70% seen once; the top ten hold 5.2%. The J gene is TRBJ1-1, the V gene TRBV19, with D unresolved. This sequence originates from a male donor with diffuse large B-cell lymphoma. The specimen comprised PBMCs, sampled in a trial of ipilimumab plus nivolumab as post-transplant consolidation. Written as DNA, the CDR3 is TGTGCCAGTAGTATTTTGATGAACACTGAAGCTTTCTTT. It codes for CASSILMNTEAFF.